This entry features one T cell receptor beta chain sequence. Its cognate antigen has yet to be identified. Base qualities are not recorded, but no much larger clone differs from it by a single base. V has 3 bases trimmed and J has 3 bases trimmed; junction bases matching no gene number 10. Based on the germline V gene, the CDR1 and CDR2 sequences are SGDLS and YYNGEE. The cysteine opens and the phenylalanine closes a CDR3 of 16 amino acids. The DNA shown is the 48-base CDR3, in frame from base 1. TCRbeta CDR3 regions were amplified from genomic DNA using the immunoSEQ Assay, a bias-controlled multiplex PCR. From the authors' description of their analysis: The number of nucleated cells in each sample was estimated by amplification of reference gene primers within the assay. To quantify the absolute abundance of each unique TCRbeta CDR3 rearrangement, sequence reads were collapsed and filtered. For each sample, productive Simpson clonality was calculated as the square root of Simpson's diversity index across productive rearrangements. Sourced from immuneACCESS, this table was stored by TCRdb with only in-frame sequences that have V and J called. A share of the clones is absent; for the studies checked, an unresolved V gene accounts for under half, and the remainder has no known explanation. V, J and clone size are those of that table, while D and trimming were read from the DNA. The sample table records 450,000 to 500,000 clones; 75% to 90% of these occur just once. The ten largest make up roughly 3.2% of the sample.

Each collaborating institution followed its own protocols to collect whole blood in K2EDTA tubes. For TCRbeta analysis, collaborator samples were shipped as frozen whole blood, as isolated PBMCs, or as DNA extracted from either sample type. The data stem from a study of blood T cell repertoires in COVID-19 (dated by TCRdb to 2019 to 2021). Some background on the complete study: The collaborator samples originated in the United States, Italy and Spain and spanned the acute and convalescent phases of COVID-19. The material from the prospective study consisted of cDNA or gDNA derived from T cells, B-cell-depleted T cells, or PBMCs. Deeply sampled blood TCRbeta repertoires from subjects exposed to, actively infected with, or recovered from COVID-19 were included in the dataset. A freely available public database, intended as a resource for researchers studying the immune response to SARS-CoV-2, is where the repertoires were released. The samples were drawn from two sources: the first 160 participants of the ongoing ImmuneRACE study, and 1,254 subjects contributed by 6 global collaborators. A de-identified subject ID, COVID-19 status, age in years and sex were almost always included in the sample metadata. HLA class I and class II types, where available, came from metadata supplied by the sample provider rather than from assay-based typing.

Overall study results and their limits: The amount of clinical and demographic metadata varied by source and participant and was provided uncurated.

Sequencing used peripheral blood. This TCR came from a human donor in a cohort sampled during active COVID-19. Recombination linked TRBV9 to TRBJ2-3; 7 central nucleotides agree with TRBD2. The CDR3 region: CASSGGVGRGTDTQYF. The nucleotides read TGTGCCAGCAGCGGAGGGGTGGGGCGGGGGACAGATACGCAGTATTTT.